Sequencing of this T cell receptor delta chain was carried out in a study of gamma-delta T cells after stem cell transplantation. The CDR3 length is 15 residues. Germline CDR1 reads GEAIGNYY; CDR2 reads EKD. Remarks on this clone: Mismatch with germline at one junction end may stem from a read error.

TCRdb re-called the RT-PCR reads through CATT. Of about 2,400 delta-chain clones listed, over 5% were seen once; the top ten hold approximately 25%. The clonotype was recovered from a human donor. It is not recorded whose cells these are; they may come from a transplant donor. The chain has TRDV2 and TRDJ1, with D possibly TRDD3 on 5 matching bases. The sequencing sample was made of gamma-delta T cells. Written as DNA, the CDR3 is TGTGCCTGTGACGCTTTACTGGCGTACACCGATAACCTCATCTTT. Protein product: CACDALLAYTDNLIF.